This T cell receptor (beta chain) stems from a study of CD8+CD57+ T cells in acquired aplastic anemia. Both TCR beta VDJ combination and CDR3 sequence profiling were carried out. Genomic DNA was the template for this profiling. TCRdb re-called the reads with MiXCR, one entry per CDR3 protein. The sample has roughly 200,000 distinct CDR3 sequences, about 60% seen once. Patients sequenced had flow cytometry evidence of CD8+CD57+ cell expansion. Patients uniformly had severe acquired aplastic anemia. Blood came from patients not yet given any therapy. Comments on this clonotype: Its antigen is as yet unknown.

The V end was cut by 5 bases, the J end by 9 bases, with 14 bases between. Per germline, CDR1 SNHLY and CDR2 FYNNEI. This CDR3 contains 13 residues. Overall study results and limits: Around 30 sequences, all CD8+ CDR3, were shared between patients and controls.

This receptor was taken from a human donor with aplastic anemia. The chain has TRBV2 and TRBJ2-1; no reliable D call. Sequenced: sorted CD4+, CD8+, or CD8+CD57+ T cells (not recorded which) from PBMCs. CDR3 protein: CASSRTWTGEQFF. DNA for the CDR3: TGTGCCAGCAGTCGTACCTGGACCGGTGAGCAGTTCTTC.